This TCR beta chain was profiled in a study of control samples from healthy donors and cancer patients. CDR1 SGHAT and CDR2 FQNNGV come from the germline V gene. V was cut by 0 bases and J by 11 bases, with 22 bases left in between. There are 16 residues in the CDR3. Here immunoSEQ multiplex PCR was the method, and the copy in TCRdb shows in-frame clones only, minus some. Among 80,000 or so clones listed, around 91% were seen once. Material: blood. This clonotype was sampled from a man in his fifties in good health. The chain uses TRBV11-2 and TRBJ1-1, with unresolved D. CDR3 amino acids: CASSLEGNVGAVVAFF. For the CDR3, the DNA is TGTGCCAGCAGCTTAGAGGGGAATGTGGGTGCAGTAGTCGCTTTCTTT.